The present entry profiles one T cell receptor (beta chain) with its context. The antigen this receptor binds is unknown. Per-nucleotide qualities are absent, and no much larger clonotype sits a single base away. The CDR3 regions of human TCRbeta chains were analyzed by immunosequencing. The published analysis was carried out like this. TCRs in the repertoires were matched against a reference library of SARS-CoV-2-specific TCRs that had been generated with the MIRA antigen-specificity platform. Breadth meant the fraction of unique TCRs that were SARS-CoV-2-associated, whereas depth meant the fraction of total T cells that were SARS-CoV-2-associated. Using the MIRA data, every spike-specific TCR was mapped to the spike region that the TCR reacted to and assigned to either a CD4 or a CD8 class. Log10-transformed breadth and depth values were compared by one-way ANOVA with Sidak's multiple comparisons tests. TCRdb holds this immuneACCESS table with in-frame rearrangements only. Some clones are missing; in checked studies, unresolved V genes explain under half, and the rest has no known cause. That table supplies the V and J calls and clone size; D and trimming were determined from the DNA. The sample has 84,000 or so clones on record, roughly nine tenths of them singletons. The ten largest clonotypes hold under 35% of the sample.

These data originate in a study of T cell responses to AZD1222 COVID-19 vaccine (dated by TCRdb to about 2021). Regarding the study in general: AZD1222 recipients whose second dose came at about 4 weeks and those whose second dose came at about 12 weeks were combined into one group, since spike-specific TCR depth and breadth did not differ between the two schedules. Trial participants were enrolled into age subgroups of 18-55, 56-69 and 70-plus years, which contained about 150, 28 and 57 TCR-sequenced participants, respectively. TCR sequencing was performed for 230 to 250 trial participants, of whom 200 to 220 were given two doses of AZD1222 and roughly 25 were given two doses of MenACWY control vaccine. What the study reported, not specific to this receptor: In the small 56-69-year group, the increase in depth fell short of significance, most likely because of low power. The vaccine-associated CD4 TCRs covered the entire spike protein, and the dominant responses fell in regions 160-218 and 743-854. Reportedly, almost half of the unique spike-specific TCRs recognized epitopes lying outside the regions that are mutated in the B.1.351 and B.1.1.7 variants. Spike-specific TCR breadth and depth rose significantly after two AZD1222 doses compared with day 0 and with MenACWY recipients. Most participants were white British and females outnumbered males, and the authors suggested that clonal diversity may have been underestimated. Conclusions about previously exposed vaccinees are limited, since just 6 or 7 AZD1222 recipients were seropositive for SARS-CoV-2 at baseline. Because no samples from the day 14 peak response were available, repertoires could be characterized only after the peak T cell response.

The sample's time point, from its label and the paper: baseline before first vaccination. Samples from vaccinated people were obtained from the UK trials COV001 and COV002, which included a single-blind randomized controlled phase 2/3 trial of AZD1222 (ChAdOx1 nCoV-19) in healthy adults. Trial participant PBMC samples were collected at day 0 and day 28 after the second dose for TCRbeta chain sequencing. This specimen was peripheral blood, taken on day 0 of AZD1222 vaccination. This receptor was obtained from an adult in good health.

The nucleotides read TGTGCCAGCCGGGACACCTCTAACTATGGCTACACCTTC. Its protein is CASRDTSNYGYTF. Recombination connected TRBV7-2 to TRBJ1-2, with TRBD1 tentatively as D gene (6 bases match). V is shortened by 8 bases, J by 0 bases, and the region joining them spans 10 bases. Taken from the germline V gene, the CDR1 and CDR2 loops are SGHTA and FQGNSA. Spanning cysteine to phenylalanine, the CDR3 consists of 13 amino acids. Only the CDR3 portion is preserved as DNA: 39 bases, with reading frame beginning at the first base.